This T cell receptor beta chain was recovered during a study of technical replicates of blood from several donors. TCRdb keeps only in-frame clones here, not all; method: immunoSEQ multiplex PCR. The sample consists of 14,000 or so clones, over 80% of them appearing once. The CDR3 is made up of 14 amino acids. The junction had 7 bases not matched to a gene; V was cut back by 4 bases and J by 5 bases. CDR1 SGHDT and CDR2 YYEEEE come from the germline V gene. The V and J genes are TRBV5-6 and TRBJ2-5, with 8 positions matching TRBD1. The sequence was collected from a human donor in good health. The sample taken for sequencing was PBMCs. The CDR3 coding sequence is TGTGCCAGCAGCCCGGGACAGGTGTGGGAGACCCAGTACTTC. It translates to CASSPGQVWETQYF.